The source of this TCR beta chain is a study of somatic mutations in cytotoxic T cells in rheumatoid arthritis. About the research overall: Flow sorting yielded some V beta antibody-stained T-cell populations at nearly 100% purity, among them V beta1+ cells sequenced for TCRB. Study-level findings and limits: CD8+ T-cell clonality did not differ significantly between rheumatoid arthritis patients and age-matched healthy controls. What antigens the expanded CD8+ clones targeted remained unknown.

Researchers isolated CD4+ and CD8+ cells by positive magnetic bead selection and then checked their purity by flow cytometry. V was pared by 5 bases and J by 1 base, with 13 bases between. Germline CDR1 SGHRS, CDR2 YFSETQ. This CDR3 comprises 14 residues. As regards this clone: The antigen is unknown.

Only in-frame clones appear in the TCRdb table, and some are missing; sequencing was by immunoSEQ multiplex PCR. The data hold tens of thousands of clones, with around 83% observed a single time. The chain joins TRBV5-1 to TRBJ2-7; D uncertain. The sequenced material came from CD8+ T cells sorted from blood. This sequence was found in an adult with rheumatoid arthritis. CDR3 loop: CASSPMFESYEQYF. Written as DNA, the CDR3 is TGCGCCAGCAGTCCCATGTTCGAATCCTACGAGCAGTACTTC.